This T cell receptor beta chain appears in the sequencing data of a study of CD8+CD57+ T cells in acquired aplastic anemia. As concerns this clonotype: Its antigen is undetermined.

Using genomic DNA as the template, TCR beta VDJ and CDR3 profiling was carried out. Via MiXCR, TCRdb re-called the reads, giving one row per CDR3 protein. The repertoire holds 250,000 to 300,000 distinct CDR3 sequences, with roughly three fifths as singletons. The CDR3 runs to 13 residues. The germline CDR1 and CDR2 sequences are DFQATT and SNEGSKA (reference sequence). Between the trimmed V and J ends, which lost 2 bases and 6 bases, there was a span of 14 bases. Study findings and constraints: Overlapping CD8+ CDR3 repertoires of patients and controls contained about 27 shared sequences. In CD8+ cells, Simpson's diversity showed no significant difference between patients and controls.

J is TRBJ2-7 and V is TRBV20-1; perhaps TRBD2 as D (5 bases). This receptor was taken from a human donor with severe aplastic anemia or a healthy control (not recorded which). The sequenced sample consisted of sorted CD4+, CD8+, or CD8+CD57+ T cells (not recorded which) from PBMCs. Written as DNA, the CDR3 is TGCAGTGCTAGACTTGTCGGAGGTATCGAGCAGTACTTC. It encodes CSARLVGGIEQYF.